The source of this T cell receptor beta chain is a study of shared clonotypes between healthy human individuals. Profiled with immunoSEQ multiplex PCR; TCRdb holds only in-frame clones, not every one. The sample contains about 510,000 clones, more than 65% of which appear only once. V was trimmed by 5 bases and J by 2 bases, leaving 25 bases between them. The CDR3 consists of 18 residues. Per germline, CDR1 LNHDA and CDR2 SQIVND (reference sequence). This receptor was identified in a woman aged 40 to 50 in good health. Some clones in this sample may be carry-over from other donors' samples. The sample consisted of PBMCs. The chain employs TRBV19 and TRBJ2-7, with D maybe TRBD2 (6 bases). The CDR3 here is CASSPLLLPGLRTYEQYF. CDR3 nucleotide sequence: TGTGCCAGTAGTCCTCTACTATTACCGGGACTCAGAACCTACGAGCAGTACTTC.